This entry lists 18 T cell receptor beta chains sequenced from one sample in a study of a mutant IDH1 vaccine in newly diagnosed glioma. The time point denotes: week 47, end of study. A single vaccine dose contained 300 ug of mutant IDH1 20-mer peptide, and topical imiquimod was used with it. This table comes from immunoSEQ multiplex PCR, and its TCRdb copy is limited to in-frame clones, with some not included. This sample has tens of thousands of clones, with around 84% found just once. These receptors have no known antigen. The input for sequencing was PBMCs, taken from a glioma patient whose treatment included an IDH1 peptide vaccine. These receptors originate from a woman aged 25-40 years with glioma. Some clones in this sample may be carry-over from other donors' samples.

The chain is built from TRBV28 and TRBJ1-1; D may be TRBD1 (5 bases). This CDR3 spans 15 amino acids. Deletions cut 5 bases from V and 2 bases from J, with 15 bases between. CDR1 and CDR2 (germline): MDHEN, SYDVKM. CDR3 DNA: TGTGCCAGCAGTCCGACACAGGCTAGTAACACTGAAGCTTTCTTT. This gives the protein CASSPTQASNTEAFF.

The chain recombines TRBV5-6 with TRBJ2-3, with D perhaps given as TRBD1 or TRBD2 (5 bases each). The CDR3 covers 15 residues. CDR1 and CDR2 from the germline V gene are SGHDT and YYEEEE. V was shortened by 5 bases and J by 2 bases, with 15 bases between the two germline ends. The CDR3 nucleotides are TGTGCCAGCAGGGGGGATGGGGCCCACACAGATACGCAGTATTTT. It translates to CASRGDGAHTDTQYF. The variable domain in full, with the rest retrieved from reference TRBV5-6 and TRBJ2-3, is DAGVTQSPTHLIKTRGQQVTLRCSPKSGHDTVSWYQQALGQGPQFIFQYYEEEERQRGNFPDRFSGHQFPNYSSELNVNALLLGDSALYLCASRGDGAHTDTQYFGPGTRLTVL.

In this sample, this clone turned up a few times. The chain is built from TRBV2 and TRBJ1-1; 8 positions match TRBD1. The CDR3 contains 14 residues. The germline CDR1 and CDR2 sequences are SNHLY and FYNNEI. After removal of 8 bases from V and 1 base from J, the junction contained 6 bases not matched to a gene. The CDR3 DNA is TGTGCCAGCCTGGACAGGGCTTGGAACACTGAAGCTTTCTTT. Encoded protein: CASLDRAWNTEAFF.

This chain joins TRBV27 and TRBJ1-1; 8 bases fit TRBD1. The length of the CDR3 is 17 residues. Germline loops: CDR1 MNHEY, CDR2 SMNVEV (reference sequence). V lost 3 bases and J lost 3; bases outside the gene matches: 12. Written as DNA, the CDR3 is TGTGCCAGCAGTTTGGGGACAGGAGGTGGATGGGACACTGAAGCTTTCTTT. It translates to CASSLGTGGGWDTEAFF.

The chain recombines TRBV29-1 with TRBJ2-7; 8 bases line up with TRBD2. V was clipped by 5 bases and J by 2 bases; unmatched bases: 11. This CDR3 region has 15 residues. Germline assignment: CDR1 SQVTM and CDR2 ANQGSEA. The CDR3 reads CSVLGGAGNPYEQYF. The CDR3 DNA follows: TGCAGCGTTCTCGGGGGGGCAGGGAACCCCTACGAGCAGTACTTC.

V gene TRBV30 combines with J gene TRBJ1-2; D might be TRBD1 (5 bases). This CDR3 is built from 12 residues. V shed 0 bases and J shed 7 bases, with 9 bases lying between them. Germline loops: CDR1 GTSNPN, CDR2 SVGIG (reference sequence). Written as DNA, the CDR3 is TGTGCCTGGAGTGTAAAGGGGTTTGGCTACACCTTC. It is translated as CAWSVKGFGYTF.

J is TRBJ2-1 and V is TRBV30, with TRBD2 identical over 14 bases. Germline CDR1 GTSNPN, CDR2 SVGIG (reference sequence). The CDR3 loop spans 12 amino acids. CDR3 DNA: TGTGCTACGACTAGCGGGAGGGATGAGCAGTTCTTC. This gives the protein CATTSGRDEQFF. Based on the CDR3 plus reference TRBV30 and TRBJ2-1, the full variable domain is SQTIHQWPATLVQPVGSPLSLECTVEGTSNPNLYWYRQAAGRGLQLLFYSVGIGQISSEVPQNLSASRPQDRQFILSSKKLLLSDSGFYLCATTSGRDEQFFGPGTRLTVL.

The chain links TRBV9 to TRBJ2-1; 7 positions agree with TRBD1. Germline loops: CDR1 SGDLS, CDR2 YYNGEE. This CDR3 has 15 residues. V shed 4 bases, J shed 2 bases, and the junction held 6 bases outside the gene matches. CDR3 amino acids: CASSPGGRAYNEQFF. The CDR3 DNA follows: TGTGCCAGCAGCCCAGGGGGACGGGCCTACAATGAGCAGTTCTTC.

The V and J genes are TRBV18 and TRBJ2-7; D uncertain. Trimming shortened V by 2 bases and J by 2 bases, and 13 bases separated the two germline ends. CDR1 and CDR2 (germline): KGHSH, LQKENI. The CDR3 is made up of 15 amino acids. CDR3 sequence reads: CASSPAPDAAYEQYF. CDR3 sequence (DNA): TGTGCCAGCTCACCAGCCCCAGACGCCGCCTACGAGCAGTACTTC.

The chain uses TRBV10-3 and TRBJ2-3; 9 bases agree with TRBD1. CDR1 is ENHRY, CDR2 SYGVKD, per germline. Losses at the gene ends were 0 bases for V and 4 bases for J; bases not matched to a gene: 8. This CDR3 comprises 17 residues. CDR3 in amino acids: CAISESFTGGRADTQYF. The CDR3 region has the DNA TGTGCCATCAGTGAGTCATTTACAGGGGGCCGAGCAGATACGCAGTATTTT.

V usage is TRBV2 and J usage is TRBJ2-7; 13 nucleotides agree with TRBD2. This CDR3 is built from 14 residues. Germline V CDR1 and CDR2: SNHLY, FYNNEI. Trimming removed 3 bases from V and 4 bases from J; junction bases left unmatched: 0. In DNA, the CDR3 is TGTGCCAGCAGTGAGACTAGCGGGAGGTACGAGCAGTACTTC. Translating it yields CASSETSGRYEQYF.

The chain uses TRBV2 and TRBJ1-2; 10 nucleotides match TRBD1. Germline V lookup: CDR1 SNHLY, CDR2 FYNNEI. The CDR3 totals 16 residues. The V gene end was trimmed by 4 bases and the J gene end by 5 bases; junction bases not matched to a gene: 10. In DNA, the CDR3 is TGTGCCAGCAGTGCCGGGACAGGGGCCTACGGGTATGGCTACACCTTC. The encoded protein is CASSAGTGAYGYGYTF.

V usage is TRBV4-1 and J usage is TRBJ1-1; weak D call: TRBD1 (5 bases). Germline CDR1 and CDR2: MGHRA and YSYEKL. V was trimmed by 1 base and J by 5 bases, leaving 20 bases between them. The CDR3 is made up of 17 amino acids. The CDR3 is CASSQARAGAYGTEAFF. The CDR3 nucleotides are TGCGCCAGCAGCCAAGCTCGGGCCGGGGCGTATGGTACTGAAGCTTTCTTT.

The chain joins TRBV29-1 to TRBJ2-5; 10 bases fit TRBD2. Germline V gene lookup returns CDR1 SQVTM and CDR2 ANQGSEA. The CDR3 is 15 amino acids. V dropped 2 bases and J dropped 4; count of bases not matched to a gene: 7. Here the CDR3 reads CSVEKREGRGETQYF. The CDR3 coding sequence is TGCAGCGTTGAAAAGCGGGAGGGCCGTGGAGAGACCCAGTACTTC.

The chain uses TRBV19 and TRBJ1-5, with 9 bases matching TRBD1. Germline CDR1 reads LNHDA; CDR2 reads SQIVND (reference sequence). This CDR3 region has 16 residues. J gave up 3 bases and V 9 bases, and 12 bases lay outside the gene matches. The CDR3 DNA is TGTGCCAGCCGGTCTGTGGGGACAGGGAACAATCAGCCCCAGCATTTT. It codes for CASRSVGTGNNQPQHF.

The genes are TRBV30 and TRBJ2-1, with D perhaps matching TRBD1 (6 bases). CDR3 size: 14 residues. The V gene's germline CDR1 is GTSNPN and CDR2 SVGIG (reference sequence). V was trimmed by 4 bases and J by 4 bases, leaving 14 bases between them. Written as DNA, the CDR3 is TGTGCCTGGACAGGGGAAACTGGTTACAATGAGCAGTTCTTC. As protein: CAWTGETGYNEQFF.

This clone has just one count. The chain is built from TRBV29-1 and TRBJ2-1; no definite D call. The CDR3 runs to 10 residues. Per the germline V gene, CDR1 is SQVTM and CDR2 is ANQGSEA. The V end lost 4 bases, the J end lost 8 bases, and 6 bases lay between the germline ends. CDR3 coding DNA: TGCAGCGTTGGGTCGGATGAGCAGTTCTTC. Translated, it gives CSVGSDEQFF.

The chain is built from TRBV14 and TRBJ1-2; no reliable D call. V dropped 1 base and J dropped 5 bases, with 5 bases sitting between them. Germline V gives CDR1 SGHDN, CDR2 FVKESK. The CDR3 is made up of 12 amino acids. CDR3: CASSQVTYGYTF. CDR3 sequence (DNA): TGTGCCAGCAGCCAAGTCACTTATGGCTACACCTTC.